This TCR beta chain was captured by sequencing in a study of Ad26.COV2.S vaccination and SARS-CoV-2 variants. At the level of the study: Once, or twice with 56 days between doses, Ad26.COV2.S was given intramuscularly.

Indicated treatment: 19 received Ad26.COV2.S at low or high dose, single or two shots; several received placebo; per-sample allocation not given. All samples were drawn on day 63, counting from the first vaccine or placebo injection. Within Boston, the person who donated was an adult of 18-55 years. This clone was recorded only once. Sequencing was performed with immunoSEQ multiplex PCR; in TCRdb, only in-frame clones are kept and a portion is missing. The sample lists fewer than 800,000 clones; 80% to 90% were seen once. This TCR was recovered from a person between 18 and 59 years old who received the Ad26.COV2.S COVID-19 vaccine or a placebo. Sequences were derived from peripheral blood, sampled in a trial of Ad26.COV2.S vaccine versus placebo.

The CDR3 here is CASSGGIENIQYF. CDR3 DNA sequence: TGCGCCAGCAGTGGGGGCATCGAAAACATTCAGTACTTC. The chain couples TRBV10-1 to TRBJ2-4; D may be TRBD1 (5 bases). There are 13 residues in the CDR3. V was clipped by 4 bases and J by 5 bases, with 9 bases between them. CDR1 is WNHNN, CDR2 SYGVQD, per germline (reference sequence).